A single sample gave rise to the 18 T cell receptor beta chains below, sequenced in a study of T cell responses to AZD1222 COVID-19 vaccine (dated by TCRdb to the early 2020s). The library came from the immunoSEQ multiplex PCR assay. What TCRdb holds here is the immuneACCESS table cut down to in-frame rearrangements. Part of the clones is not present; checked against another copy, under half of the missing clones reflect an unresolved V gene, and the others are unexplained. For this sample the table gives over 95,000 clones, of which roughly 90% were detected only once. The top ten constitute about a sixth of the sample. Interpreted using the paper, the time point label stands for: about 28 days (+/-7) after the second vaccine dose. The source was peripheral blood, collected 28 days after the second AZD1222 dose. The receptors derive from an adult who received the AZD1222 COVID-19 vaccine.

For the CDR3, the DNA is TGCGCCAGCAGTGAGTCGTCTGATTTGCACACTGAAGCTTTCTTT. It codes for CASSESSDLHTEAFF. This rearrangement joins TRBV10-1 to TRBJ1-1; unclear D gene. The CDR3 length is 15 residues. Germline V gives CDR1 WNHNN, CDR2 SYGVQD (reference sequence). V was cut by 0 bases and J by 3 bases, with 11 bases left in between.

The gene calls are TRBV2 and TRBJ1-3; 7 bases map to TRBD1. Germline assignment: CDR1 SNHLY and CDR2 FYNNEI. With 2 bases clipped from V and 0 bases from J, the junction kept 10 bases outside the gene matches. The CDR3 has 18 amino acids. The CDR3 region is CASSEFPGQTFSGNTIYF. The CDR3 coding sequence is TGTGCCAGCAGTGAATTTCCGGGACAGACCTTCTCTGGAAACACCATATATTTT.

This chain uses TRBV27 with TRBJ1-2; D unclear. V lost 4 bases to trimming and J lost 5 bases, with 8 bases between them. This CDR3 region has 12 residues. Germline-derived CDR1 and CDR2 are MNHEY and SMNVEV (reference sequence). The CDR3 coding sequence is TGTGCCAGCAGTTCGACGGGGTATGGCTACACCTTC. This encodes CASSSTGYGYTF.

This clone was observed a few times. This chain joins TRBV18 and TRBJ1-6; 8 positions agree with TRBD1. This CDR3 comprises 15 residues. Germline V CDR1 and CDR2: KGHSH, LQKENI. V lost 2 bases and J lost 7; bases outside the gene matches: 4. CDR3 sequence reads: CASSPSDRENSPLHF. For the CDR3, the DNA is TGTGCCAGCTCACCATCGGACAGGGAAAATTCACCCCTCCACTTT.

The rearrangement links TRBV6-5 to TRBJ1-2, with 7 bases fitting TRBD1. The V segment lost 8 bases and the J segment 5 bases; nucleotides outside the gene matches: 8. The CDR3 contains 13 residues. Looked up from germline, CDR1 is MNHEY and CDR2 is SVGAGI. This CDR3 is CASYVGGGYGYTF. The CDR3 DNA reads as TGTGCCAGCTATGTAGGGGGCGGGTATGGCTACACCTTC.

The gene calls are TRBV5-1 and TRBJ2-5; D is uncertain. The CDR3 is 13 amino acids. The germline gives CDR1 SGHRS, CDR2 YFSETQ. Trimming left V 4 bases short and J 2 bases short, with 9 bases between. CDR3 in amino acids: CASSTTGQETQYF. In nucleotides, the CDR3 is TGCGCCAGCAGCACGACTGGACAAGAGACCCAGTACTTC.

The chain employs TRBV12-3 or TRBV12-4 and TRBJ1-1; D ambiguous. Trimming took off 6 bases at V and 1 base at J, with 6 bases between the two ends. This CDR3 region has 12 residues. This CDR3 is CASRGWNTEAFF. As DNA, the CDR3 is TGTGCCAGCAGGGGTTGGAACACTGAAGCTTTCTTT.

This clone came up once. The chain couples TRBV12-3 or TRBV12-4 to TRBJ1-5; no definite D call. This CDR3 spans 13 amino acids. V was pared by 3 bases and J by 4 bases, with 7 bases between. The CDR3 DNA reads TGTGCCAGCAGTTTCGTGGGTAATCAGCCCCAGCATTTT. Its translation is CASSFVGNQPQHF.

The chain employs TRBV6-6 and TRBJ2-1; D assignment may be TRBD1 or TRBD2 (5 bases each). Deletions cut 4 bases from V and 6 bases from J, with 13 bases between. The CDR3 spans 14 residues. The germline gives CDR1 MNHNY, CDR2 SVGAGI (reference sequence). This chain's CDR3 is CASSSGPAPNEQFF. As DNA, the CDR3 is TGTGCCAGCAGTTCGGGGCCTGCCCCCAATGAGCAGTTCTTC.

V is TRBV5-1 and J is TRBJ2-7; D is uncertain. CDR1 is SGHRS and CDR2 is YFSETQ in the germline V gene. This CDR3 region has 15 residues. Deletions cut 0 bases from V and 2 bases from J, with 12 bases between. CDR3 in amino acids: CASSLVSAGPYEQYF. As DNA, the CDR3 is TGCGCCAGCAGCTTGGTTTCGGCAGGACCCTACGAGCAGTACTTC.

The rearrangement links TRBV19 to TRBJ2-2; possibly TRBD1 for D (6 bases). Germline V gene sequence: CDR1 LNHDA, CDR2 SQIVND (reference sequence). V was pared by 4 bases and J by 5 bases, with 17 bases between. The CDR3 is made up of 16 amino acids. The chain's CDR3 is CASSTSGQQRTGELFF. The CDR3 DNA sequence: TGTGCCAGTAGTACTTCCGGACAGCAACGGACCGGGGAGCTGTTTTTT.

The chain links TRBV30 to TRBJ1-2; D unclear. The germline V gene encodes CDR1 GTSNPN and CDR2 SVGIG (reference sequence). CDR3 length: 11 residues. With 5 bases removed from V and 4 bases from J, the gap between germline ends came to 8 bases. In DNA, the CDR3 is TGTGCCTGGGCGACCTTCTATGGCTACACCTTC. Translation: CAWATFYGYTF. The complete variable domain, with remaining parts taken from reference TRBV30 and TRBJ1-2, reads SQTIHQWPATLVQPVGSPLSLECTVEGTSNPNLYWYRQAAGRGLQLLFYSVGIGQISSEVPQNLSASRPQDRQFILSSKKLLLSDSGFYLCAWATFYGYTFGSGTRLTVV.

The chain employs TRBV5-1 and TRBJ2-2; possibly TRBD1 for D (6 bases). V was clipped by 3 bases and J by 5 bases, with 14 bases between them. Germline V gene sequence: CDR1 SGHRS, CDR2 YFSETQ. This CDR3 is 15 amino acids long. The CDR3 reads CASSSEGGRTGELFF. DNA for the CDR3: TGCGCCAGCAGCTCAGAAGGGGGACGGACCGGGGAGCTGTTTTTT.

The rearrangement uses TRBV11-2 and TRBJ2-1; no definite D call. The V end was cut by 3 bases, the J end by 6 bases, with 9 bases between. Germline CDR1 is SGHAT and CDR2 is FQNNGV. The CDR3 consists of 13 residues. The CDR3 loop reads CASSFESPNEQFF. The CDR3 DNA follows: TGTGCCAGCAGCTTCGAGTCACCCAATGAGCAGTTCTTC.

The rearrangement uses TRBV6-1 and TRBJ1-1, with 7 positions matching TRBD1. The CDR3 spans 15 residues. Germline V lookup: CDR1 MNHNS, CDR2 SASEGT. The V segment lost 2 bases and the J segment 4 bases; nucleotides outside the gene matches: 7. CDR3 in amino acids: CASSERFRGGTEAFF. The CDR3 DNA reads TGTGCCAGCAGTGAAAGGTTCAGGGGGGGCACTGAAGCTTTCTTT.

The chain uses TRBV3-1 (or the pseudogene TRBV3-2) and TRBJ1-1, with TRBD1 matching 9 bases. The V and J ends lost 4 bases and 4 bases, in that order; junction bases with no gene match: 7. CDR3 length: 15 residues. Germline V gives CDR1 LGHDT, CDR2 YNNKEL (reference sequence). The CDR3 sequence is CASSLQGQGGTEAFF. CDR3 DNA sequence: TGTGCCAGCAGCCTCCAGGGACAGGGTGGCACTGAAGCTTTCTTT.

The chain is built from TRBV13 and TRBJ1-2; D uncertain. Germline V gives CDR1 PRHDT, CDR2 FYEKMQ (reference sequence). The CDR3 is 14 amino acids. The V end lost 5 bases, the J end lost 6 bases, and 16 bases lay between the germline ends. CDR3 bases: TGTGCCAGCAGCGCCTGGACCATTAGGCATGGCTACACCTTC. Translated, it gives CASSAWTIRHGYTF.

The chain carries TRBV18 and TRBJ2-3; 8 positions match TRBD2. The germline gives CDR1 KGHSH, CDR2 LQKENI. The J segment lost 4 bases and the V segment lost 4 bases, leaving 10 bases of the junction unmatched. CDR3 length: 16 residues. CDR3 nucleotides: TGTGCCAGCTCACTCCGTTTAGCGGGGACGGCAGATACGCAGTATTTT. It codes for CASSLRLAGTADTQYF.